Listed here are 5 T cell receptor beta chains from one sample, sequenced in a study of cytomegalovirus exposure and HLA in healthy donors. With 60 Vbeta and 13 Jbeta primers, the PCR was carried out. Method: immunoSEQ multiplex PCR; TCRdb's copy keeps in-frame clones and lacks some. The sample has 150,000 to 200,000 clones; approximately 82% are singletons. Sequences were obtained from PBMCs. The receptors shown here come from a male donor in good health and CMV-seronegative.

The rearrangement uses TRBV11-2 and TRBJ2-7; TRBD2 matches at 7 bases. From germline, CDR1 is SGHAT and CDR2 FQNNGV. The V segment lost 3 bases and the J segment 4 bases; nucleotides outside the gene matches: 12. This CDR3 is 16 amino acids long. The CDR3 bases are TGTGCCAGCAGCTTGGGCGGGGGAAGGGCGGTGTACGAGCAGTACTTC. It codes for CASSLGGGRAVYEQYF.

The chain employs TRBV7-9 and TRBJ1-4, with 10 positions matching TRBD1. J gave up 8 bases and V 3 bases, and 9 bases lay outside the gene matches. Germline-derived CDR1 and CDR2 are SEHNR and FQNEAQ (reference sequence). The CDR3 has 16 amino acids. The CDR3 DNA is TGTGCCAGCAGCTTGGGACAGGGGCCGGGAGGAGAAAAACTGTTTTTT. This codes for CASSLGQGPGGEKLFF.

This chain connects TRBV28 to TRBJ2-7; D is possibly TRBD2 (6 bases). CDR3 size: 15 residues. Looked up from germline, CDR1 is MDHEN and CDR2 is SYDVKM. Trimming took 7 bases from V and 1 from J, leaving 17 bases between them. In DNA form, the CDR3 reads TGTGCCAGCACCCTTAGGCCTAGCGAATCCTACGAGCAGTACTTC. This encodes CASTLRPSESYEQYF.

CDR3 sequence (DNA): TGTGCCAGCAGCTTAGGTGGACTAGCGGTCTACAATGAGCAGTTCTTC. Amino acid sequence: CASSLGGLAVYNEQFF. The chain links TRBV13 to TRBJ2-1; 10 nucleotides line up with TRBD2. Germline CDR1 PRHDT, CDR2 FYEKMQ (reference sequence). This CDR3 comprises 16 residues. The ends lost 0 bases at V and 3 bases at J; junction bases unmatched: 2.

CDR3 in amino acids: CAISADSNSYEQYF. Here the CDR3 DNA reads TGTGCCATCAGCGCCGACAGCAACTCCTACGAGCAGTACTTC. The genes are TRBV10-3 and TRBJ2-7; perhaps TRBD1 as D (5 bases). In germline, CDR1 is ENHRY, CDR2 SYGVKD. The V gene lost 6 bases and the J gene lost 0 bases, with 12 bases spanning the gap. The CDR3 is 14 residues long.